The rows below give T cell receptor beta chains drawn from one sample of a study of CD8 T cells in ankylosing spondylitis. TCRdb independently ran MiXCR on the 5' RACE reads; one entry per CDR3 protein. The sample consists of under 200,000 distinct CDR3 sequences, approximately 9.9% of them appearing once. The sequencing input was blood, either unsorted or a sorted T cell fraction (not recorded which). These receptors came from a female donor with ankylosing spondylitis or in good health (not recorded which). CDR3s include the opening cysteine and the closing phenylalanine or tryptophan. The order of the fields is D gene, clone size, V gene, CDR3 length, J gene, CDR3 protein, CDR3 DNA. A D gene is named only where the DNA matches it firmly. Rows may omit the clone size; those that give it use once, few, many or a size class.

>NA|NA|TRBV7-9|12|TRBJ2-7
CASSLLGLEQYF
TGTGCCAGCAGCTTACTGGGTCTAGAGCAGTACTTC
>NA|many|TRBV4-3|16|TRBJ2-7
CASSHEHPRSGYEQYF
TGCGCCAGCAGCCATGAGCATCCCCGTTCAGGTTACGAGCAGTACTTC
>NA|few|TRBV19|14|TRBJ2-7
CASSIYGSSYEQYF
TGTGCCAGTAGTATATACGGGAGCTCCTACGAGCAGTACTTC
>NA|NA|TRBV19|15|TRBJ2-7
CASSIENGPHYEQYF
TGTGCCAGTAGTATAGAAAACGGGCCTCACTACGAGCAGTACTTC
>TRBD2|few|TRBV5-6|16|TRBJ2-1
CASSSLLAGGYNEQFF
TGTGCCAGCAGCAGTTTACTAGCGGGAGGATACAATGAGCAGTTCTTC
>NA|few|TRBV6-1|15|TRBJ2-1
CATSPLANSHNEQFF
TGTGCCACCAGCCCTCTAGCCAACTCACACAATGAGCAGTTCTTC
>NA|few|TRBV12-2|9|TRBJ2-1
CASRFGTVF
TGTGCAAGTCGTTTTGGGACGGTCTTC
>NA|NA|TRBV7-9|14|TRBJ2-1
CASSFGHLNNEQFF
TGTGCCAGCAGCTTTGGACACCTAAACAATGAGCAGTTCTTC
>NA|many|TRBV7-9|14|TRBJ2-5
CASSQGGLQETQYF
TGTGCCAGCAGCCAAGGAGGATTACAAGAGACCCAGTACTTC
>NA|NA|TRBV6-1|16|TRBJ2-1
CASNPHPSGAPDEQFF
TGTGCCAGCAATCCTCACCCGTCCGGGGCCCCCGATGAGCAGTTCTTC
>NA|NA|TRBV6-5|16|TRBJ2-5
CASSYPYQGSGETQYF
TGTGCCAGCAGTTACCCCTACCAGGGGTCAGGAGAGACCCAGTACTTC
>NA|few|TRBV7-2|12|TRBJ2-3
CASSLWGDTQYF
TGTGCCAGCAGCTTATGGGGAGATACGCAGTATTTT
>NA|NA|TRBV11-2|13|TRBJ2-7
CASSLGNPYEQYF
TGTGCCAGCAGCTTAGGAAATCCCTACGAGCAGTACTTC
>NA|NA|TRBV9|16|TRBJ2-1
CASSVAQAGPKDEQFF
TGTGCCAGCAGCGTAGCGCAAGCGGGCCCCAAAGATGAGCAGTTCTTC
>NA|NA|TRBV7-3|14|TRBJ1-2
CASSPSDGSYGYTF
TGTGCCAGCAGCCCGAGTGACGGGAGCTATGGCTACACCTTC
>TRBD2|many|TRBV7-8|16|TRBJ2-1
CASSLGRERPYNEQFF
TGTGCCAGCAGCTTAGGGCGGGAGAGACCTTACAATGAGCAGTTCTTC
>NA|many|TRBV27|14|TRBJ2-7
CASSLSSHSYEQYF
TGTGCCAGCAGTTTATCTTCCCACTCCTACGAGCAGTACTTC
>NA|NA|TRBV10-3|16|TRBJ1-1
CAISVRKGWRSTEAFF
TGTGCCATCAGTGTACGTAAGGGCTGGAGGAGCACTGAAGCTTTCTTT
>NA|NA|TRBV4-3|16|TRBJ2-3
CASSPGPGGNTDTQYF
TGCGCCAGCAGCCCCGGGCCCGGGGGCAACACAGATACGCAGTATTTT
>TRBD2|many|TRBV27|15|TRBJ2-1
CASSLGGRGGNEQFF
TGTGCCAGCAGTTTAGGTGGTAGGGGAGGGAATGAGCAGTTCTTC
>NA|few|TRBV9|13|TRBJ1-1
CASSVVGSGEAFF
TGTGCCAGCAGCGTAGTAGGATCGGGGGAAGCTTTCTTT
>NA|NA|TRBV27|15|TRBJ2-1
CASSLSRGSYNEQFF
TGTGCCAGCAGTTTGAGCAGGGGTTCCTACAATGAGCAGTTCTTC
>TRBD1|few|TRBV24-1|16|TRBJ2-5
CATSDKPGTGKETQYF
TGTGCCACCAGTGATAAACCCGGGACAGGAAAAGAGACCCAGTACTTC
>TRBD2|NA|TRBV9|15|TRBJ2-7
CASSVAASGSYEQYF
TGTGCCAGCAGCGTAGCGGCTAGCGGATCTTACGAGCAGTACTTC
>TRBD2|few|TRBV28|16|TRBJ2-1
CASSLPGLEVGNEQFF
TGTGCCAGCAGTTTACCCGGACTAGAGGTGGGCAATGAGCAGTTCTTC
>NA|NA|TRBV3-1|9|TRBJ1-1
CASSQEAFF
TGTGCCAGCAGCCAAGAAGCTTTCTTT
>NA|many|TRBV4-3|18|TRBJ2-3
CASSQDARGYGTADTQYF
TGCGCCAGCAGCCAAGACGCTAGGGGCTACGGGACCGCAGATACGCAGTATTTT
>TRBD1|many|TRBV7-9|15|TRBJ2-1
CASSLVRDSHNEQFF
TGTGCCAGCAGCTTAGTCCGGGACAGTCACAATGAGCAGTTCTTC
>NA|many|TRBV12-3/TRBV12-4|15|TRBJ2-1
CASSGRWDSYNEQFF
TGTGCCAGCAGTGGTAGGTGGGACTCCTACAATGAGCAGTTCTTC
>TRBD1|NA|TRBV4-3|14|TRBJ1-1
CASSQWTGNTEAFF
TGCGCCAGCAGCCAATGGACAGGTAACACTGAAGCTTTCTTT
>NA|once|TRBV9|15|TRBJ1-1
CASSVGLGLDTEAFF
TGTGCCAGCAGCGTAGGGCTGGGGTTAGACACTGAAGCTTTCTTT
>NA|few|TRBV27|13|TRBJ1-5
CASSWGWGQPQHF
TGTGCCAGCAGTTGGGGGTGGGGTCAGCCCCAGCATTTT
>TRBD1|NA|TRBV27|14|TRBJ2-7
CASSETGPAWEQYF
TGTGCCAGCAGTGAGACAGGGCCTGCTTGGGAGCAGTACTTC
>NA|many|TRBV20-1|11|TRBJ1-2
CSAREGYGYTF
TGCAGTGCTAGAGAGGGCTATGGCTACACCTTC
>TRBD1|few|TRBV9|15|TRBJ2-1
CASSETGVSYNEQFF
TGTGCCAGCAGCGAGACAGGGGTCTCCTACAATGAGCAGTTCTTC
>TRBD1|NA|TRBV25-1|14|TRBJ2-5
CASSERGRQETQYF
TGTGCCAGCAGTGAGAGGGGGCGACAAGAGACCCAGTACTTC
>TRBD2|many|TRBV7-9|14|TRBJ2-1
CASSSVAGGVEQFF
TGTGCCAGCAGCTCAGTAGCGGGAGGAGTTGAGCAGTTCTTC
>TRBD1|few|TRBV29-1|15|TRBJ1-1
CSVEIWRQGNTEAFF
TGCAGCGTTGAAATTTGGCGACAGGGGAACACTGAAGCTTTCTTT
>TRBD1|many|TRBV5-1|14|TRBJ2-7
CASSLEVQGYEQYF
TGCGCCAGCAGCTTGGAGGTACAGGGGTACGAGCAGTACTTC
>NA|many|TRBV4-1|16|TRBJ2-1
CASSQEEGLKYNEQFF
TGCGCCAGCAGCCAAGAAGAGGGACTCAAATACAATGAGCAGTTCTTC
>NA|few|TRBV16|15|TRBJ2-4
CASSPLMSTKNIQYF
TGTGCCAGCAGCCCTCTCATGTCGACCAAAAACATTCAGTACTTC
>TRBD1|few|TRBV28|17|TRBJ1-5
CASSLSEGATGNQPQHF
TGTGCCAGCAGTTTAAGCGAGGGGGCAACAGGCAATCAGCCCCAGCATTTT
>NA|once|TRBV15|16|TRBJ2-1
CATSDGTTSSYNEQFF
TGTGCCACCAGCGACGGGACGACGAGCTCCTACAATGAGCAGTTCTTC
>TRBD1|many|TRBV24-1|13|TRBJ2-1
CATSKTGRNEQFF
TGTGCCACCAGTAAGACAGGGCGGAATGAGCAGTTCTTC
>NA|many|TRBV29-1|13|TRBJ2-1
CSVEREPYNEQFF
TGCAGCGTTGAGCGGGAACCCTACAATGAGCAGTTCTTC
>TRBD1|NA|TRBV15|20|TRBJ1-5
CATSRDRLGQGAMSNQPQHF
TGTGCCACCAGCAGAGATCGCCTCGGACAGGGGGCGATGAGCAATCAGCCCCAGCATTTT